The 9 T cell receptor beta chains reported below all come from one sample, sequenced in a study of T cells in Graves' hyperthyroidism and ophthalmopathy. TCR beta CDR3 region amplification was performed from RNA transcripts. TCR CDR3 regions were first amplified by RT-PCR with HTBI primers. MiXCR, applied by TCRdb to the multiplex PCR reads, yields one record per CDR3 protein. The table includes about 350,000 distinct CDR3 sequences, approximately 18% detected once. Sequencing was carried out using blood. The source of these receptors is a woman in her 30s with Graves' hyperthyroidism that later progressed to Graves' ophthalmopathy.

This clonotype appeared many times. The chain joins TRBV7-9 to TRBJ1-1; D remains ambiguous. CDR1 SEHNR and CDR2 FQNEAQ come from the germline V gene (reference sequence). This CDR3 has 13 residues. V lost 1 base to trimming and J lost 10 bases, with 13 bases between them. The CDR3 region has the DNA TGTGCCAGCAGCTTAGTAAGCCCCGTGGGAGCTTTCTTT. It encodes CASSLVSPVGAFF.

In its sample, this clonotype was seen many times. The chain combines TRBV2 with TRBJ1-2; the D is unclear. Trimming stripped 8 bases from V and 1 base from J, with 17 bases between. Germline loops: CDR1 SNHLY, CDR2 FYNNEI. The CDR3 is made up of 15 amino acids. CDR3 in DNA: TGTGCCAGCCTACTCTCGGCCGGGATTAACTATGGCTACACCTTC. Protein: CASLLSAGINYGYTF.

This clonotype occurred many times. The V call is TRBV28, the J call TRBJ1-2, with TRBD1 as a possible D gene (5 bases). The CDR3 runs 13 residues. The germline V gene has CDR1 MDHEN and CDR2 SYDVKM. V gave up 3 bases and J gave up 6 bases, with 11 bases separating them. The CDR3 bases are TGTGCCAGCAGTTTCGCGACAGCAAATGGCTACACCTTC. This encodes CASSFATANGYTF.

The V gene is TRBV28, the J gene TRBJ2-7; 7 bases are shared with TRBD2. The J segment lost 2 bases and the V segment lost 7 bases, leaving 11 bases of the junction unmatched. Germline loops: CDR1 MDHEN, CDR2 SYDVKM. The CDR3 consists of 15 residues. CDR3 bases: TGTGCCAGCATGGGGGGGTCGGGTGGTCCCTACGAGCAGTACTTC. Its translation is CASMGGSGGPYEQYF.

This clonotype was counted a few times. The V gene is TRBV6-2 or TRBV6-3, the J gene TRBJ2-1; possibly TRBD2 for D (6 bases). Trimming removed 7 bases from V and 10 bases from J, with 17 bases in between. Germline CDR1 and CDR2: MNHEY and SVGEGT. The CDR3 is 13 residues long. The CDR3 sequence is CASTPTQRGEQFF. CDR3 coding DNA: TGTGCCAGCACCCCGACTCAACGGGGGGAGCAGTTCTTC.

The chain combines TRBV7-9 with TRBJ2-3; D is unresolved. The germline gives CDR1 SEHNR, CDR2 FQNEAQ (reference sequence). The CDR3 sequence is 14 residues long. The V and J ends lost 8 bases and 2 bases respectively, with 14 bases between them. The CDR3: CASRSPVDTDTQYF. For the CDR3, the DNA is TGTGCCAGCCGATCTCCCGTTGACACAGATACGCAGTATTTT.

The genes are TRBV4-1 and TRBJ1-3; D not certain. Per the germline V gene, CDR1 is MGHRA and CDR2 is YSYEKL. V gave up 2 bases and J gave up 0 bases, with 2 bases separating them. The CDR3 length is 13 residues. The chain's CDR3 is CASSQISGNTIYF. DNA for the CDR3: TGCGCCAGCAGCCAAATCTCTGGAAACACCATATATTTT.

V is TRBV4-2 and J is TRBJ2-5; the D is unclear. V was pared by 0 bases and J by 1 base, with 15 bases between. There are 17 residues in the CDR3. CDR1 and CDR2 from the germline V gene are LGHNA and YNFKEQ. The CDR3 sequence is CASSQDVGRKGQETQYF. DNA of the CDR3: TGTGCCAGCAGCCAAGATGTCGGACGTAAAGGCCAAGAGACCCAGTACTTC.

Only a few counts were recorded for this clonotype. V is TRBV27 and J is TRBJ1-1; no reliable D call. Germline CDR1 and CDR2: MNHEY and SMNVEV (reference sequence). This CDR3 is built from 14 residues. V shed 2 bases and J shed 1 base, with 8 bases lying between them. CDR3 DNA sequence: TGTGCCAGCAGTTTAGGCCTGACGAACACTGAAGCTTTCTTT. The encoded protein is CASSLGLTNTEAFF.